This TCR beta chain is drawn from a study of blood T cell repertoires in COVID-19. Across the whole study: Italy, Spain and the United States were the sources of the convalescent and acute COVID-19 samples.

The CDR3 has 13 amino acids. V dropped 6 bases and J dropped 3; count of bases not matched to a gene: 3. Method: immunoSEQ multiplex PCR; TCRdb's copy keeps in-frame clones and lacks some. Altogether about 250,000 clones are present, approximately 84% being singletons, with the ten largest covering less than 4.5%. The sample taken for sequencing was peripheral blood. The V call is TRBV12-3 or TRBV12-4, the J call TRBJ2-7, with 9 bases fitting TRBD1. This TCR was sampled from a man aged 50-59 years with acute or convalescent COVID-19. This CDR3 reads CASRDRGRYEQYF. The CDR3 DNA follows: TGTGCCAGCAGGGACAGGGGACGCTACGAGCAGTACTTC.